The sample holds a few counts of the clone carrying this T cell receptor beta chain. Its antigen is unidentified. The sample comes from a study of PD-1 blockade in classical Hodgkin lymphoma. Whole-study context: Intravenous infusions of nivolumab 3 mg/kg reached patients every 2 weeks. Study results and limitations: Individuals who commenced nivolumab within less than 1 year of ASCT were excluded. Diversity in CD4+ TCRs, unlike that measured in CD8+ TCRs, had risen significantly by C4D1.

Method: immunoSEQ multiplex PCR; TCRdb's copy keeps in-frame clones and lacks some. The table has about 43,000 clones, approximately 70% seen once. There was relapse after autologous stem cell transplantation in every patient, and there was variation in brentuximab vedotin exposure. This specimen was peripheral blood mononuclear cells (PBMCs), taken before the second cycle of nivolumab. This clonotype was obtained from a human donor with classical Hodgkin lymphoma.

The CDR3 DNA sequence: TGCGCCAGCAGCTTGGAACCTATGTACGAGCAGTACTTC. Protein: CASSLEPMYEQYF. The chain has TRBV5-1 and TRBJ2-7; D is unresolved. Trimming left V 0 bases short and J 4 bases short, with 8 bases between. CDR3 length: 13 residues. Germline CDR1 is SGHRS and CDR2 is YFSETQ.